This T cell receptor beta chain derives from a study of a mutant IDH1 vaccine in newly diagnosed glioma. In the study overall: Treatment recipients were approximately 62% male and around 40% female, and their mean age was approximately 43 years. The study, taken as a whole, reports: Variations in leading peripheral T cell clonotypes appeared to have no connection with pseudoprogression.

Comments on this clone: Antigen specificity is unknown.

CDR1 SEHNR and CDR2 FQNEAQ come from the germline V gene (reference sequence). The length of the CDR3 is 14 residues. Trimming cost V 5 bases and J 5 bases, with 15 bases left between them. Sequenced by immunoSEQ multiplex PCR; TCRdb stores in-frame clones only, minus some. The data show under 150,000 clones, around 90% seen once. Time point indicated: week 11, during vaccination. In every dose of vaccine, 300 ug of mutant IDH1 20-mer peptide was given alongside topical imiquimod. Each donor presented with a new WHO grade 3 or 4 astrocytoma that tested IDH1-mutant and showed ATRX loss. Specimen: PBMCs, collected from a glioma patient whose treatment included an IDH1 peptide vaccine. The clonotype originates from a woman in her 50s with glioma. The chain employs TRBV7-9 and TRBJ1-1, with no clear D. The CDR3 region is CASSPAFFGTEAFF. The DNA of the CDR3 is TGTGCCAGCAGCCCGGCCTTTTTCGGAACTGAAGCTTTCTTT.